These 15 T cell receptor beta chains came from one sample sequenced in a study of T-cell memory formation after mild COVID-19. TCRdb recomputed calls from the 5' RACE reads with MiXCR, one row per CDR3 protein. The sample has hundreds of thousands of distinct CDR3 sequences; about an eighth are singletons. The material sequenced was PBMCs or a T cell subset sorted from them (not recorded which). The source is a man between 18 and 35 years old who had mild COVID-19 (a few samples of this study predate the infection). Cell type and time point are not known.

This clonotype was detected a few times. The genes are TRBV7-9 and TRBJ2-2; D unclear. The germline gives CDR1 SEHNR, CDR2 FQNEAQ (reference sequence). V lost 11 bases and J lost 3, with 16 bases in between. The CDR3 is 14 residues long. The CDR3 loop reads CAPSARSYTGELFF. In nucleotides, the CDR3 is TGTGCCCCATCCGCCAGGTCGTACACCGGGGAGCTGTTTTTT.

The chain couples TRBV7-7 to TRBJ2-7, with 8 bases aligning to TRBD1. V shed 6 bases and J 3 bases; nucleotides not matched to a gene: 4. The CDR3 contains 13 residues. Germline CDR1 SSHAT, CDR2 FNYEAQ (reference sequence). Written as DNA, the CDR3 is TGTGCCAGCAGATCAGGACAGGGCTACGAGCAGTACTTC. Its translation is CASRSGQGYEQYF. Together with reference TRBV7-7 and TRBJ2-7, the CDR3 gives the full variable domain: GAGVSQSPRYKVTKRGQDVTLRCDPISSHATLYWYQQALGQGPEFLTYFNYEAQPDKSGLPSDRFSAERPEGSISTLTIQRTEQRDSAMYRCASRSGQGYEQYFGPGTRLTVT.

The chain couples TRBV20-1 to TRBJ2-7, with 8 bases lining up with TRBD2. The CDR3 length is 14 residues. Germline lookup yields CDR1 DFQATT and CDR2 SNEGSKA (reference sequence). The CDR3 DNA sequence: TGCAGTGCTAGTTCCCGTCGATTAGCCGGGGGGGAGACTGTC. Protein sequence: CSASSRRLAGGETV.

The rearrangement links TRBV2 to TRBJ1-1; D unclear. Per germline, CDR1 SNHLY and CDR2 FYNNEI. The CDR3 spans 12 residues. V shed 7 bases and J shed 3 bases, with 9 bases lying between them. CDR3 sequence (DNA): TGTGCCAGCACCTTGGTCTACACTGAAGCTTTCTTT. Encoded protein: CASTLVYTEAFF.

CDR3 nucleotide sequence: TGTGCCAGCAGCTCCTCACTTCATTACACCGGGGAGCTGTTTTTT. Translating it yields CASSSSLHYTGELFF. The chain uses TRBV27 and TRBJ2-2; D is uncertain. CDR3 length equals 15 residues. Trimming took off 6 bases at V and 3 bases at J, with 14 bases between the two ends. Germline lookup yields CDR1 MNHEY and CDR2 SMNVEV (reference sequence).

A few counts support this clonotype. The chain uses TRBV27 and TRBJ2-5; D not certain. The CDR3 sequence is 14 residues long. Per the germline V gene, CDR1 is MNHEY and CDR2 is SMNVEV (reference sequence). V lost 1 base and J 0 bases, leaving 6 bases between the germline ends. As DNA, the CDR3 is TGTGCCAGCAGTTTATACGGGTACCAAGAGACCCAGTACTTC. Encoded protein: CASSLYGYQETQYF.

This clonotype was counted between two and nine times. The V and J genes are TRBV7-2 and TRBJ1-3; 9 bases fit TRBD1. Germline lookup yields CDR1 SGHTA and CDR2 FQGNSA. The CDR3 runs to 14 residues. Germline trimming cut 4 bases from V and 4 bases from J; bases unmatched to any gene: 2. In DNA, the CDR3 is TGTGCCAGCAGCTCCGGGACAGGGGGAAACACCATATATTTT. Its translation: CASSSGTGGNTIYF. Full variable domain (rest looked up from reference TRBV7-2 and TRBJ1-3): GAGVSQSPSNKVTEKGKDVELRCDPISGHTALYWYRQSLGQGLEFLIYFQGNSAPDKSGLPSDRFSAERTGGSVSTLTIQRTQQEDSAVYLCASSSGTGGNTIYFGEGSWLTVV.

The genes are TRBV4-3 and TRBJ2-2; D possibly corresponds to TRBD1 (5 bases). The germline V gene has CDR1 LGHNA and CDR2 YSLEER. This CDR3 contains 12 residues. With 3 bases removed from V and 8 bases from J, the gap between germline ends came to 7 bases. CDR3 sequence reads: CASSQTVGELFF. In DNA form, the CDR3 reads TGCGCCAGCAGCCAGACAGTTGGGGAGCTGTTTTTT.

This chain joins TRBV20-1 and TRBJ2-7; 9 positions agree with TRBD2. The CDR3 has 16 amino acids. V lost 0 bases and J lost 2; bases outside the gene matches: 8. Germline CDR1 reads DFQATT; CDR2 reads SNEGSKA (reference sequence). CDR3 amino acids: CSARDRSASGTYEQYF. The CDR3 DNA reads as TGCAGTGCTAGAGATCGCTCGGCTAGCGGGACCTACGAGCAGTACTTC.

There are many counts of this clonotype. The rearrangement joins TRBV6-2 or TRBV6-3 to TRBJ2-1, with D hard to call. CDR1 and CDR2 from the germline V gene are MNHEY and SVGEGT. This CDR3 has 12 amino acids. Deletions cut 6 bases from V and 7 bases from J, with 10 bases between. Here the CDR3 DNA reads TGTGCCAGCAGCAAGGGAAGAAATGAGCAGTTCTTC. Translating it yields CASSKGRNEQFF.

This clonotype was counted between two and nine times. The chain recombines TRBV18 with TRBJ1-2; D is possibly TRBD1 (5 bases). Germline loops: CDR1 KGHSH, CDR2 LQKENI. This CDR3 has 15 amino acids. V lost 0 bases to trimming and J lost 2 bases, with 10 bases between them. In nucleotides, the CDR3 is TGTGCCAGCTCACCACCGGCCAGGGAGAACTATGGCTACACCTTC. Its protein product is CASSPPARENYGYTF.

V usage is TRBV12-3 or TRBV12-4 and J usage is TRBJ1-3; D not resolved. CDR3 length: 15 amino acids. Trimming left V 1 base short and J 1 base short, with 8 bases between. In nucleotides, the CDR3 is TGTGCCAGCAGTTTAGAACGGGTATCTGGAAACACCATATATTTT. It is translated as CASSLERVSGNTIYF.

This clonotype was seen at least ten times. This chain links TRBV7-2 with TRBJ2-7, with D perhaps TRBD2 (5 bases). The germline V gene has CDR1 SGHTA and CDR2 FQGNSA. CDR3 size: 14 residues. The V end lost 0 bases, the J end lost 2 bases, and 8 bases lay between the germline ends. The CDR3 loop reads CASSLAGNPYEQYV. The CDR3 nucleotides are TGTGCCAGCAGCTTAGCCGGGAACCCCTACGAGCAGTACGTC.

The chain couples TRBV7-8 to TRBJ1-3; D ambiguous. CDR1 SGHVS and CDR2 FQNEAQ come from the germline V gene. Deletions cut 7 bases from V and 2 bases from J, with 21 bases between. The CDR3 length is 17 residues. The CDR3 sequence is CASNDLRGRLAGNTIYF. The CDR3 region has the DNA TGTGCCAGCAACGACCTGCGCGGACGGCTGGCTGGAAACACCATATATTTT.

This clonotype has only a few counts. The chain joins TRBV11-1 to TRBJ1-1; D perhaps matches TRBD1 (5 bases). Trimming removed 9 bases at V and 0 bases at J, with 14 bases between. Per the germline V gene, CDR1 is SGHAT and CDR2 is FQDESV (reference sequence). The CDR3 is 14 residues long. CDR3 coding DNA: TGTGCCAGTCGGGACCGGAATATGAACACTGAAGCTTTCTTT. Its translation is CASRDRNMNTEAFF.